This T cell receptor beta chain was obtained from a study of blood T cell repertoires in COVID-19. Study-wide context: Acute and convalescent COVID-19 samples came from the United States, Italy and Spain. T cells, B-cell-depleted T cells, or PBMCs supplied cDNA or gDNA.

Authors' data handling: The assay estimated nucleated cells by amplifying reference gene primers. Profiling relied on immunoSEQ multiplex PCR, and the TCRdb table lists in-frame clones only, not all of them. Clonal size and the V and J genes are those of that table, whereas D and trimming came from the DNA. The table records some 54,000 clones, around 92% of them present only once. CDR3 length: 16 residues. Germline V gene lookup returns CDR1 SGHRS and CDR2 YFSETQ. The V and J ends lost 4 bases and 2 bases, in that order; junction bases with no gene match: 9. The J gene is TRBJ1-2, the V gene TRBV5-1; 9 bases map to TRBD1. The receptor was isolated from a man older than 75 with active or convalescent COVID-19. Sequencing was done on a sample of peripheral blood. CDR3 in amino acids: CASSQTFDRGNYGYTF. The CDR3 nucleotides are TGCGCCAGCAGCCAAACATTCGACAGGGGGAACTATGGCTACACCTTC.